These 11 T cell receptor beta chains came from one sample sequenced in a study of OX40 agonist ivuxolimab in advanced cancers. Clones were sequenced by immunoSEQ multiplex PCR, and TCRdb holds only the in-frame ones, with some missing. This sample carries about 66,000 clones, 85% of them seen once, and the ten largest clones take approximately 4.3%. The sample was CD4+ or CD8+ T cells sorted from blood, taken in a trial of the OX40 agonist ivuxolimab. The receptors derive from an adult with an advanced solid tumor such as melanoma, head and neck, liver or kidney cancer.

The chain couples TRBV30 to TRBJ1-4, with D uncertain. Trimming cost V 0 bases and J 3 bases, with 11 bases left between them. Germline loops: CDR1 GTSNPN, CDR2 SVGIG (reference sequence). CDR3 size: 15 residues. CDR3 nucleotide sequence: TGTGCCTGGAGTGTCCGGCGGCCGGCTAATGAAAAACTGTTTTTT. Translated: CAWSVRRPANEKLFF.

The chain recombines TRBV28 with TRBJ2-3; a possible D gene is TRBD1 (5 bases). V dropped 2 bases and J dropped 1 base, with 13 bases sitting between them. CDR3 length: 16 amino acids. Germline-derived CDR1 and CDR2 are MDHEN and SYDVKM. DNA for the CDR3: TGTGCCAGCAGTTTAGTCGGCAGGGTGGGCACAGATACGCAGTATTTT. Translated, it gives CASSLVGRVGTDTQYF.

V gene TRBV7-7 combines with J gene TRBJ2-3, with TRBD2 matching over 12 bases. Germline CDR1 and CDR2: SSHAT and FNYEAQ (reference sequence). Trimming cost V 5 bases and J 3 bases; bases outside gene matches: 3. This CDR3 is 15 amino acids long. CDR3 sequence: CASSLGLAGTDTQYF. For the CDR3, the DNA is TGTGCCAGCAGCCTCGGACTAGCGGGGACAGATACGCAGTATTTT.

This rearrangement joins TRBV19 to TRBJ2-1, with D tentatively TRBD2 (5 bases). This CDR3 has 14 residues. CDR1 and CDR2 from the germline V gene are LNHDA and SQIVND (reference sequence). The V end was cut by 4 bases, the J end by 5 bases, with 12 bases between. Here the CDR3 reads CASSTTGSNNEQFF. The CDR3 DNA reads TGTGCCAGTAGTACTACGGGATCCAACAATGAGCAGTTCTTC.

DNA for the CDR3: TGTGCCAGCAGCCAAGCTGGGACAGGCAGTGTGGGTGATACGCAGTATTTT. Its translation is CASSQAGTGSVGDTQYF. The chain carries TRBV7-3 and TRBJ2-3, with 8 bases lining up with TRBD1. The CDR3 is 17 residues long. Trimming cost V 5 bases and J 6 bases; bases outside gene matches: 16. The germline V gene encodes CDR1 SGHTA and CDR2 FQGTGA.

This clone came up a few times. The chain has TRBV7-2 and TRBJ2-3; unclear D gene. The germline V gene encodes CDR1 SGHTA and CDR2 FQGNSA. V lost 2 bases and J lost 4, with 4 bases in between. The CDR3 consists of 12 residues. This CDR3 is CASSLKSDTQYF. The CDR3 DNA is TGTGCCAGCAGCTTAAAGTCAGATACGCAGTATTTT.

The gene calls are TRBV10-3 and TRBJ2-3, with TRBD2 as a possible D gene (8 bases). Germline-derived CDR1 and CDR2 are ENHRY and SYGVKD. The CDR3 consists of 15 residues. V gave up 10 bases and J gave up 4 bases, with 21 bases separating them. CDR3 DNA sequence: TGTGCCACCTCCCCGGGAGGGGACAGTGCAGATACGCAGTATTTT. Protein: CATSPGGDSADTQYF.

The chain links TRBV27 to TRBJ1-6, with 7 nucleotides matching TRBD1. Trimming cost V 1 base and J 9 bases; bases outside gene matches: 6. Germline CDR1 reads MNHEY; CDR2 reads SMNVEV (reference sequence). CDR3 size: 15 residues. The CDR3 DNA reads as TGTGCCAGCAGTTTATTCCGAGGGGGCGCTTCACCCCTCCACTTT. This sequence encodes CASSLFRGGASPLHF.

DNA for the CDR3: TGCGCCAGCAGCCCTAACTTTGGGGACACTGAAGCTTTCTTT. Translation gives CASSPNFGDTEAFF. This chain joins TRBV5-1 and TRBJ1-1; no definite D call. Trimming took off 4 bases at V and 3 bases at J, with 13 bases between the two ends. Germline V lookup: CDR1 SGHRS, CDR2 YFSETQ. CDR3 length equals 14 residues.

Turning to this clone: Because the CDR3's place on the DNA is in doubt, the DNA is left out and the CDR3 is given as listed by TCRdb. V and J are TRBV6-9 and TRBJ2-3; TRBD2 is the table's D call and was not checked against the DNA. Germline V gives CDR1 MNHGY, CDR2 SVAAGI. With termini counted, the CDR3 has 18 amino acids. The CDR3 protein is CASSYLLQRGENTDTQYF.

The rearrangement joins TRBV7-8 to TRBJ1-4; D may be TRBD1 (5 bases). There are 15 residues in the CDR3. Germline loops: CDR1 SGHVS, CDR2 FQNEAQ. V dropped 5 bases and J dropped 7 bases, with 17 bases sitting between them. CDR3 nucleotide sequence: TGTGCCAGCAGCCCGCGAGAGGGGTTTGGTGAAAAACTGTTTTTT. Its protein product is CASSPREGFGEKLFF.